This TCR beta chain was found in a study of molecular identifiers for immune sequencing clone quantification. On the study more broadly: In replicates, RNA taken from 20,000 or 100,000 naive CD8 cells was divided five ways, and four portions underwent sequencing.

Of note for this clonotype: Given the absence of the conserved phenylalanine or tryptophan at the CDR3 end, a read error is likely.

This CDR3 has 14 amino acids. Per the germline V gene, CDR1 is MNHEY and CDR2 is SMNVEV (reference sequence). The V and J ends lost 2 bases and 4 bases respectively, with 10 bases between them. Naive CD8 libraries were made from roughly 20,000 to 1,000,000 sorted cells, and they used 10%, 30% or 50% RNA. For naive CD8 T cells, sorting used the CD8+CD4-CCR7+CD45RA+ phenotype. TCRdb re-called the PCR reads with MiXCR, one entry per CDR3 protein. The sample includes hundreds of thousands of distinct CDR3 sequences, about 25% of them seen just once. The TCR comes from a human donor in good health. Some libraries in this study had Jurkat cell RNA spiked in. This chain connects TRBV27 to TRBJ2-3; D unresolved. Sample: naive CD8+ T cells from blood, with Jurkat cell RNA spiked in. Subset denoted: FACS-sorted CD8+CD4-CCR7+CD45RA+ naive T cells. CDR3 region: CASSLGSSPDTQYL. CDR3 sequence (DNA): TGTGCCAGCAGTTTAGGCAGTTCCCCAGATACGCAGTATCTT.